What follows describes a single T cell receptor beta chain. Its antigen is as yet unknown. This CDR3 has 15 residues. V was shortened by 0 bases and J by 1 base, with 9 bases between the two germline ends. Germline assignment: CDR1 LGHNT and CDR2 FRNRAP. This sample was included in a study of cytomegalovirus exposure and HLA in healthy donors. About the study: Earlier, 100 million to 120 million unique TCR beta sequences were recovered from about 200 million T cells by an analysis. Study outcomes and limitations: In a later analysis, donors in an Asian-associated ancestry cluster reportedly had fewer N-insertions in productive TCRs than the cohort mean. As a later analysis showed, a missense DCLRE1C variant was linked to trimming of TCR beta V- and J-genes.

In the PCR, 60 Vbeta and 13 Jbeta primers were used. Measured with immunoSEQ multiplex PCR; TCRdb has only the in-frame clones, and not every one. The sample has tens of thousands of clones; over 75% are singletons. The material sequenced was PBMCs. This chain links TRBV12-5 with TRBJ1-1; possible D gene TRBD1, 5 bases. The receptor's source is a man aged 40-50 years in good health and CMV-seronegative. CDR3 residues: CASGLVGASNTEAFF. The CDR3 DNA reads TGTGCTAGTGGTTTGGTTGGGGCTTCGAACACTGAAGCTTTCTTT. Supplemented by reference TRBV12-5 and TRBJ1-1, the full variable domain reads DARVTQTPRHKVTEMGQEVTMRCQPILGHNTVFWYRQTMMQGLELLAYFRNRAPLDDSGMPKDRFSAEMPDATLATLKIQPSEPRDSAVYFCASGLVGASNTEAFFGQGTRLTVV.